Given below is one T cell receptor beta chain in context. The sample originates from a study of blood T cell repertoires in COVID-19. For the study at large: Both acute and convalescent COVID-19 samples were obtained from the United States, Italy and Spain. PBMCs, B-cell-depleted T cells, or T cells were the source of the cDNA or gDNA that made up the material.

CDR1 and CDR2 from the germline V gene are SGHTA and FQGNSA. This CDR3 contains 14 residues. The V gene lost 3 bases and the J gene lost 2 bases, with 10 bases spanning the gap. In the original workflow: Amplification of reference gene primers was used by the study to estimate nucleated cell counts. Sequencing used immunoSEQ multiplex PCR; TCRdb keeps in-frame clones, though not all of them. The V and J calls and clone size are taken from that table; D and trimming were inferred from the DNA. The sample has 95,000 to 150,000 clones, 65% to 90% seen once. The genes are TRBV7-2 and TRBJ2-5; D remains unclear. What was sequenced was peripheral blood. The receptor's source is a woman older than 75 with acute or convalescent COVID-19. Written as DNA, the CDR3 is TGTGCCAGCAGCTTCCAAACCGGGCAAGAGACCCAGTACTTC. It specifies CASSFQTGQETQYF.